Listed below are T cell receptor beta chains from one sample, sequenced in a study of draining lymph node invasion in breast cancer. TCRdb itself ran the bulk RNA-seq reads through MiXCR, one entry per CDR3 protein. The repertoire holds approximately 3,000 distinct CDR3 sequences, with about 80% as singletons. Sequences were obtained from sorted memory CD4+ effector T cells from a lymph node. The receptors were sampled from a female donor with luminal breast cancer. Each CDR3 is given with its conserved first and last residue. D genes are given only for firm matches. Rows may omit the clone size; those that give it use once, few, many or a size class.

V gene: TRBV7-2; D gene: -; J gene: TRBJ1-5; clone size: -; CDR3 protein: CASSWGVRGDNQPQHF; CDR3 DNA: TGTGCCAGCAGCTGGGGGGTTCGAGGAGACAATCAGCCCCAGCATTTT
V gene: TRBV20-1; D gene: -; J gene: TRBJ2-1; clone size: -; CDR3 protein: CSARGPTHPYNEQFF; CDR3 DNA: TGCAGTGCTAGAGGTCCCACCCATCCTTACAATGAGCAGTTCTTC
V gene: TRBV13; D gene: TRBD1; J gene: TRBJ2-7; clone size: once; CDR3 protein: CASSPLDRGHEQYF; CDR3 DNA: TGTGCCAGCAGCCCGTTGGACAGGGGACACGAGCAGTACTTC
V gene: TRBV24-1; D gene: -; J gene: TRBJ2-1; clone size: -; CDR3 protein: CATSPGLSSYNEQFF; CDR3 DNA: TGTGCCACCAGCCCAGGGCTGAGCTCCTACAATGAGCAGTTCTTC
V gene: TRBV29-1; D gene: TRBD1; J gene: TRBJ1-1; clone size: -; CDR3 protein: CSGGGQGPRAEAFF; CDR3 DNA: TGCAGCGGGGGGGGACAGGGGCCTAGGGCTGAAGCTTTCTTT
V gene: TRBV4-1; D gene: -; J gene: TRBJ1-1; clone size: -; CDR3 protein: CASSQGTVNTEAFF; CDR3 DNA: TGCGCCAGCAGCCAAGGGACGGTGAACACTGAAGCTTTCTTT
V gene: TRBV5-4; D gene: TRBD1; J gene: TRBJ1-6; clone size: -; CDR3 protein: CASSYWTGGQSPLHF; CDR3 DNA: TGTGCCAGCAGCTACTGGACAGGGGGACAATCACCCCTCCACTTT
V gene: TRBV5-6; D gene: -; J gene: TRBJ2-1; clone size: once; CDR3 protein: CASSLDAAGQGMGSYNEQFF; CDR3 DNA: TGTGCCAGCAGCTTGGATGCTGCAGGGCAGGGGATGGGATCCTACAATGAGCAGTTCTTC
V gene: TRBV5-1; D gene: -; J gene: TRBJ2-3; clone size: -; CDR3 protein: CASSLWGRTDTQYF; CDR3 DNA: TGCGCCAGCAGCTTGTGGGGGCGTACAGATACGCAGTATTTT
V gene: TRBV7-9; D gene: -; J gene: TRBJ1-1; clone size: -; CDR3 protein: CASSSGSEAFF; CDR3 DNA: TGTGCCAGCAGCTCAGGCTCTGAAGCTTTCTTT
V gene: TRBV7-1; D gene: TRBD1; J gene: TRBJ2-3; clone size: -; CDR3 protein: CASSKQGQGMDTQYF; CDR3 DNA: TGTGCCAGCAGCAAACAAGGACAGGGGATGGATACGCAGTATTTT
V gene: TRBV4-1; D gene: TRBD1; J gene: TRBJ1-6; clone size: -; CDR3 protein: CASSQGGQGSSYNSPLHF; CDR3 DNA: TGCGCCAGCAGCCAAGGGGGACAGGGGAGCTCCTATAATTCACCCCTCCACTTT
V gene: TRBV7-9; D gene: -; J gene: TRBJ2-3; clone size: -; CDR3 protein: CASSLLSGLTDTQYF; CDR3 DNA: TGTGCCAGCAGCTTACTATCGGGACTGACAGATACGCAGTATTTT
V gene: TRBV20-1; D gene: -; J gene: TRBJ2-7; clone size: -; CDR3 protein: CSANPDHYEQYF; CDR3 DNA: TGCAGTGCTAACCCCGACCACTACGAGCAGTACTTC
V gene: TRBV18; D gene: TRBD1; J gene: TRBJ1-1; clone size: once; CDR3 protein: CASSPGQGNTEAFF; CDR3 DNA: TGTGCCAGCTCACCGGGACAGGGGAACACTGAAGCTTTCTTT
V gene: TRBV20-1; D gene: -; J gene: TRBJ2-3; clone size: -; CDR3 protein: CSASGGFTDTQYF; CDR3 DNA: TGCAGTGCTAGCGGTGGGTTCACAGATACGCAGTATTTT
V gene: TRBV4-1; D gene: -; J gene: TRBJ1-2; clone size: -; CDR3 protein: CASSQGEAGYTF; CDR3 DNA: TGCGCCAGCAGCCAAGGGGAGGCTGGCTACACCTTC
V gene: TRBV5-1; D gene: -; J gene: TRBJ1-4; clone size: -; CDR3 protein: CASSLAAEKGEKLFF; CDR3 DNA: TGCGCCAGCAGCTTGGCGGCCGAAAAAGGTGAAAAACTGTTTTTT
V gene: TRBV11-2; D gene: TRBD1; J gene: TRBJ1-1; clone size: -; CDR3 protein: CASSPQGFTEAFF; CDR3 DNA: TGTGCCAGCAGCCCACAGGGGTTCACTGAAGCTTTCTTT
V gene: TRBV5-1; D gene: -; J gene: TRBJ2-5; clone size: -; CDR3 protein: CASALWRGETQYF; CDR3 DNA: TGCGCCAGCGCCCTATGGAGGGGAGAGACCCAGTACTTC
V gene: TRBV25-1; D gene: -; J gene: TRBJ2-3; clone size: -; CDR3 protein: CASKSAGGTQYF; CDR3 DNA: TGTGCCAGCAAGTCCGCGGGTGGTACGCAGTATTTT
V gene: TRBV6-1; D gene: -; J gene: TRBJ1-5; clone size: -; CDR3 protein: CASSREGRQPQHF; CDR3 DNA: TGTGCCAGCAGTCGAGAGGGTCGGCAGCCCCAGCATTTT
V gene: TRBV10-3; D gene: TRBD1; J gene: TRBJ2-5; clone size: -; CDR3 protein: CAISEGQGETQYF; CDR3 DNA: TGTGCCATCAGTGAGGGACAGGGAGAGACCCAGTACTTC
V gene: TRBV3-1; D gene: -; J gene: TRBJ1-5; clone size: -; CDR3 protein: CASSQGGIGQPQHF; CDR3 DNA: TGTGCCAGCAGCCAAGGCGGTATAGGGCAGCCCCAGCATTTT
V gene: TRBV15; D gene: TRBD1; J gene: TRBJ2-5; clone size: -; CDR3 protein: CATSSPRTGGETQYF; CDR3 DNA: TGTGCCACCAGCAGTCCCCGGACAGGGGGGGAGACCCAGTACTTC
V gene: TRBV9; D gene: TRBD2; J gene: TRBJ2-7; clone size: -; CDR3 protein: CASSPSGAASYEQYF; CDR3 DNA: TGTGCCAGCAGCCCGAGCGGGGCCGCGAGTTACGAGCAGTACTTC
V gene: TRBV9; D gene: TRBD2; J gene: TRBJ2-1; clone size: -; CDR3 protein: CASSVRLAVNEQFF; CDR3 DNA: TGTGCCAGCAGCGTACGACTAGCGGTCAATGAGCAGTTCTTC
V gene: TRBV28; D gene: -; J gene: TRBJ1-6; clone size: -; CDR3 protein: CASGVRYRRAEGPNNNSPLHF; CDR3 DNA: TGTGCCAGCGGAGTACGATACCGAAGAGCCGAGGGACCTAACAATAATTCACCCCTCCACTTT
V gene: TRBV24-1; D gene: -; J gene: TRBJ2-1; clone size: few; CDR3 protein: CATSDLQTPQGRDSYNEQFF; CDR3 DNA: TGTGCCACCAGTGATTTGCAAACCCCCCAGGGCAGGGATAGTTACAATGAGCAGTTCTTC
V gene: TRBV5-4; D gene: TRBD1; J gene: TRBJ2-7; clone size: -; CDR3 protein: CASSYGTGGYEQYF; CDR3 DNA: TGTGCCAGCAGCTACGGGACAGGGGGTTACGAGCAGTACTTC
V gene: TRBV25-1; D gene: -; J gene: TRBJ1-5; clone size: -; CDR3 protein: CASSEGSNQPQHF; CDR3 DNA: TGTGCCAGCAGTGAAGGTAGCAATCAGCCCCAGCATTTT
V gene: TRBV4-1; D gene: -; J gene: TRBJ1-1; clone size: -; CDR3 protein: CASSQDLVRGTEAFF; CDR3 DNA: TGCGCCAGCAGCCAAGATCTTGTGAGGGGGACTGAAGCTTTCTTT
V gene: TRBV7-2; D gene: TRBD2; J gene: TRBJ2-5; clone size: once; CDR3 protein: CASSPTSGDRETQYF; CDR3 DNA: TGTGCCAGCAGCCCGACTAGCGGGGACCGAGAGACCCAGTACTTC
V gene: TRBV24-1; D gene: TRBD1; J gene: TRBJ2-2; clone size: -; CDR3 protein: CATSDVGQVNTGELFF; CDR3 DNA: TGTGCCACCAGTGACGTCGGACAGGTGAACACCGGGGAGCTGTTTTTT
V gene: TRBV20-1; D gene: -; J gene: TRBJ1-5; clone size: -; CDR3 protein: CSASPIRQTKNQPQHF; CDR3 DNA: TGCAGTGCTAGCCCCATTCGACAGACCAAGAATCAGCCCCAGCATTTT
V gene: TRBV29-1; D gene: -; J gene: TRBJ2-1; clone size: few; CDR3 protein: CSLRTDTYNEQFF; CDR3 DNA: TGCAGCTTGAGGACAGACACCTACAATGAGCAGTTCTTC
V gene: TRBV10-3; D gene: -; J gene: TRBJ2-3; clone size: once; CDR3 protein: CAISLLGTDTQYF; CDR3 DNA: TGTGCCATCAGCCTACTAGGCACAGATACGCAGTATTTT
V gene: TRBV5-1; D gene: -; J gene: TRBJ1-1; clone size: -; CDR3 protein: CASSLDPEGPRAFF; CDR3 DNA: TGCGCCAGCAGCTTGGATCCCGAGGGCCCGCGAGCTTTCTTT
V gene: TRBV9; D gene: -; J gene: TRBJ1-2; clone size: -; CDR3 protein: CASSGRALYGYTF; CDR3 DNA: TGTGCCAGCAGCGGCCGAGCCTTATATGGCTACACCTTC
V gene: TRBV24-1; D gene: -; J gene: TRBJ2-6; clone size: few; CDR3 protein: CATSDSAGTTSPGANVLTF; CDR3 DNA: TGTGCCACCAGTGATTCCGCCGGGACCACCTCCCCCGGGGCCAACGTCCTGACTTTC
V gene: TRBV27; D gene: -; J gene: TRBJ1-1; clone size: -; CDR3 protein: CASSPWAGAYTEAFF; CDR3 DNA: TGTGCCAGCAGTCCTTGGGCGGGGGCGTACACTGAAGCTTTCTTT
V gene: TRBV19; D gene: TRBD2; J gene: TRBJ2-5; clone size: -; CDR3 protein: CASSSGGGLQETQYF; CDR3 DNA: TGTGCCAGTAGTAGTGGCGGGGGACTACAAGAGACCCAGTACTTC